This T cell receptor beta chain stems from a study of T cell responses to AZD1222 COVID-19 vaccine. At the level of the study: The analysis combined second doses at about 4 or about 12 weeks.

The CDR3 has 14 residues. CDR1 and CDR2 from the germline V gene are MDHEN and SYDVKM. V lost 4 bases, J lost 1 base, and 7 bases lay in between. Produced via immunoSEQ multiplex PCR; TCRdb's table is partial and in-frame only. The sample includes over 130,000 clones, roughly 92% of them seen just once. Study-level findings and limits: Without day 14 samples, only post-peak T cell repertoires were studied. Possibly, clonal diversity was underestimated; donors were largely white British and included more females.

Comment on this clone: The antigen is undetermined.

The specimen was peripheral blood, collected on day 0 of AZD1222 vaccination. This chain connects TRBV28 to TRBJ1-4, with a possible D match to TRBD1 (5 bases). This TCR derives from an adult in good health. CDR3 in DNA: TGTGCCAGCAGTTCGGGGGGAACTAATGAAAAACTGTTTTTT. Translation gives CASSSGGTNEKLFF. Complete variable domain (other parts from reference TRBV28 and TRBJ1-4): DVKVTQSSRYLVKRTGEKVFLECVQDMDHENMFWYRQDPGLGLRLIYFSYDVKMKEKGDIPEGYSVSREKKERFSLILESASTNQTSMYLCASSSGGTNEKLFFGSGTQLSVL.